The 21 T cell receptor beta chains below all came from one sample that was sequenced in a study of blood T cell repertoires in COVID-19 (dated by TCRdb to the early 2020s). Library preparation was by the immunoSEQ multiplex PCR assay. TCRdb's version of the immuneACCESS table is confined to in-frame rearrangements and falls short of the full clone set. An unresolved V gene accounts for under half of the shortfall where checked; the remainder is of unknown origin. Recorded for this sample are about 150,000 clones; around 83% of them occurred a single time. Roughly an eighth of the sample is in the top ten clones. Sequencing was done on a sample of peripheral blood. These receptors were obtained from a woman between 55 and 75 years old with COVID-19, enrolled during active disease.

V is TRBV6-6 and J is TRBJ1-2; the D is unclear. V lost 4 bases to trimming and J lost 6 bases, with 12 bases between them. This CDR3 comprises 13 residues. The germline gives CDR1 MNHNY, CDR2 SVGAGI (reference sequence). CDR3 in amino acids: CASSSYRGDGYTF. CDR3 DNA sequence: TGTGCCAGCAGTTCCTACCGGGGAGATGGCTACACCTTC.

A single count supports this clone. The gene calls are TRBV7-2 and TRBJ1-4; the match to TRBD1 covers 11 bases. The length of the CDR3 is 14 residues. The V gene's germline CDR1 is SGHTA and CDR2 FQGNSA. Trimming removed 5 bases from V and 8 bases from J; junction bases left unmatched: 4. CDR3 amino acids: CASSRTGGVEKLFF. For the CDR3, the DNA is TGTGCCAGCAGCCGGACAGGGGGCGTCGAAAAACTGTTTTTT. Drawing the rest from reference TRBV7-2 and TRBJ1-4, the complete variable domain is GAGVSQSPSNKVTEKGKDVELRCDPISGHTALYWYRQSLGQGLEFLIYFQGNSAPDKSGLPSDRFSAERTGGSVSTLTIQRTQQEDSAVYLCASSRTGGVEKLFFGSGTQLSVL.

The V call is TRBV27, the J call TRBJ2-3; 12 bases fit TRBD2. V lost 8 bases, J lost 0 bases, and 6 bases stayed unmatched. CDR1 is MNHEY and CDR2 is SMNVEV in the germline V gene (reference sequence). The CDR3 length is 16 residues. DNA for the CDR3: TGTGCCAGCCAGGGACTAGCGGGTTATAGCACAGATACGCAGTATTTT. Translated, it gives CASQGLAGYSTDTQYF.

This sequence joins TRBV2 and TRBJ1-5; weak D call: TRBD1 (5 bases). There are 15 residues in the CDR3. Trimming removed 4 bases from V and 4 bases from J, with 14 bases in between. CDR1 is SNHLY and CDR2 is FYNNEI in the germline V gene. The CDR3 region is CASSGYQGRNQPQHF. CDR3 nucleotides: TGTGCCAGCAGTGGGTATCAGGGAAGAAATCAGCCCCAGCATTTT.

The V call is TRBV7-6, the J call TRBJ1-2, with D possibly TRBD1 on 6 matching bases. CDR1 and CDR2 from the germline V gene are SGHVS and FNYEAQ. The length of the CDR3 is 14 residues. Trimming pared 5 bases from V and 3 bases from J, leaving 13 bases between. The CDR3 reads CASSRDTRDYGYTF. Here the CDR3 DNA reads TGTGCCAGCAGCCGGGACACCCGGGACTATGGCTACACCTTC.

This clone appeared many times. The chain combines TRBV7-6 with TRBJ2-1; TRBD1 matches at 7 bases. V trimming: 2 bases; J trimming: 1 base; junction bases outside the gene matches: 5. The germline V gene encodes CDR1 SGHVS and CDR2 FNYEAQ. The CDR3 extends over 16 amino acids. The CDR3 spells CASSLTRDRSYNEQFF. The CDR3 DNA reads as TGTGCCAGCAGCTTAACCCGGGACAGATCCTACAATGAGCAGTTCTTC. Supplemented by reference TRBV7-6 and TRBJ2-1, the full variable domain reads GAGVSQSPRYKVTKRGQDVALRCDPISGHVSLYWYRQALGQGPEFLTYFNYEAQQDKSGLPNDRFSAERPEGSISTLTIQRTEQRDSAMYRCASSLTRDRSYNEQFFGPGTRLTVL.

A few counts support this clone. J is TRBJ1-5 and V is TRBV30; possible D gene TRBD1, 6 bases. The CDR3 spans 13 residues. The V end was cut by 2 bases, the J end by 4 bases, with 9 bases between. Per germline, CDR1 GTSNPN and CDR2 SVGIG (reference sequence). The CDR3 DNA reads as TGTGCCTGGAGTATGCAGGGGAATCAGCCCCAGCATTTT. It translates to CAWSMQGNQPQHF.

V and J are TRBV7-3 and TRBJ2-2; possibly TRBD2 for D (5 bases). Trimming took 0 bases from V and 5 from J, leaving 16 bases between them. CDR1 is SGHTA and CDR2 is FQGTGA in the germline V gene. This CDR3 is 17 amino acids long. CDR3 amino acids: CASSLTRASGRTGELFF. CDR3 nucleotide sequence: TGTGCCAGCAGCTTAACGAGGGCCAGCGGTCGAACCGGGGAGCTGTTTTTT.

The chain carries TRBV6-5 and TRBJ2-2, with a tentative D call TRBD1 (6 bases). The CDR3 contains 13 residues. CDR1 is MNHEY, CDR2 SVGAGI, per germline. V lost 6 bases and J 6 bases, leaving 11 bases between the germline ends. Here the CDR3 reads CASREYRAGELFF. The CDR3 DNA reads TGTGCCAGCAGGGAGTACAGGGCCGGGGAGCTGTTTTTT.

The chain couples TRBV5-1 to TRBJ2-2; D remains ambiguous. Per germline, CDR1 SGHRS and CDR2 YFSETQ. V dropped 3 bases and J dropped 6 bases, with 18 bases sitting between them. The CDR3 loop spans 16 amino acids. The CDR3 nucleotides read TGCGCCAGCAGCTCCACTGGTTTCATTGGTCCCGGGGAGCTGTTTTTT. Encoded protein: CASSSTGFIGPGELFF.

V is TRBV7-7 and J is TRBJ2-2; 8 bases align to TRBD1. The CDR3 contains 16 residues. J lost 6 bases, V lost 5 bases, and 11 bases had no gene match. Per germline, CDR1 SSHAT and CDR2 FNYEAQ (reference sequence). The DNA of the CDR3 is TGTGCCAGCAGCCCCCAGACAGGGGTGGTCGCCGGGGAGCTGTTTTTT. Translation gives CASSPQTGVVAGELFF. The full variable domain, completed using reference TRBV7-7 and TRBJ2-2, is GAGVSQSPRYKVTKRGQDVTLRCDPISSHATLYWYQQALGQGPEFLTYFNYEAQPDKSGLPSDRFSAERPEGSISTLTIQRTEQRDSAMYRCASSPQTGVVAGELFFGEGSRLTVL.

The chain links TRBV13 to TRBJ2-7; 9 bases line up with TRBD2. This CDR3 contains 16 residues. The germline CDR1 and CDR2 sequences are PRHDT and FYEKMQ (reference sequence). With V trimmed by 0 bases and J by 0 bases, 3 bases remained unmatched. As DNA, the CDR3 is TGTGCCAGCAGCTTAGGAGATAGCGGGAGCTCCTACGAGCAGTACTTC. Encoded protein: CASSLGDSGSSYEQYF.

The chain has TRBV24-1 and TRBJ1-5; tentatively, D is TRBD1 (5 bases). Germline CDR1 KGHDR, CDR2 SFDVKD. Trimming took 1 base from V and 4 from J, leaving 7 bases between them. This CDR3 comprises 14 residues. The CDR3 here is CATSDFSGNQPQHF. As DNA, the CDR3 is TGTGCCACCAGTGATTTCTCAGGGAATCAGCCCCAGCATTTT.

The chain recombines TRBV5-1 with TRBJ2-1; possibly TRBD1 for D (6 bases). This CDR3 is built from 16 residues. Germline V gene data show CDR1 as SGHRS and CDR2 as YFSETQ. V was cut by 3 bases and J by 5 bases, with 18 bases left in between. The CDR3 DNA reads as TGCGCCAGCAGCTCCAGGGGCGACCGGATCGACAATGAGCAGTTCTTC. It specifies CASSSRGDRIDNEQFF.

This sequence joins TRBV7-2 and TRBJ1-2, with a tentative D call TRBD1 (5 bases). The CDR3 is 15 residues long. Germline CDR1 SGHTA, CDR2 FQGNSA. The germline V and J ends were trimmed by 3 bases and 4 bases, with 15 bases remaining between them. The CDR3 sequence: CASSLGGALRYGYTF. The CDR3 DNA reads TGTGCCAGCAGCTTGGGCGGGGCCCTCCGCTATGGCTACACCTTC.

The chain recombines TRBV11-2 with TRBJ2-5; TRBD2 is a possible D gene (6 bases). This CDR3 is 17 amino acids long. Germline V gene data show CDR1 as SGHAT and CDR2 as FQNNGV. V was trimmed by 0 bases and J by 2 bases, leaving 16 bases between them. CDR3 protein: CASSLDTLVAAQETQYF. CDR3 sequence (DNA): TGTGCCAGCAGCTTAGATACTTTAGTAGCGGCACAAGAGACCCAGTACTTC.

The V and J genes are TRBV7-2 and TRBJ2-1; 8 positions match TRBD2. With 5 bases clipped from V and 6 bases from J, the junction kept 6 bases outside the gene matches. Germline V gene lookup returns CDR1 SGHTA and CDR2 FQGNSA. The CDR3 is 14 amino acids. As DNA, the CDR3 is TGTGCCAGCAGCCCGGGACTAGGCCGCAATGAGCAGTTCTTC. It yields the protein CASSPGLGRNEQFF.

The chain carries TRBV6-6 and TRBJ1-5; the match to TRBD1 covers 8 bases. This CDR3 region has 14 residues. With 6 bases clipped from V and 1 base from J, the junction kept 2 bases outside the gene matches. Germline CDR1 is MNHNY and CDR2 is SVGAGI (reference sequence). The CDR3 nucleotides are TGTGCCAGCAGGCAGGGGGCAAGCAATCAGCCCCAGCATTTT. Amino acid sequence: CASRQGASNQPQHF.

Worth noting for this clone: Other DNA variants within this sample encode the same CDR3. The rearrangement uses TRBV3-1 (or the pseudogene TRBV3-2) and TRBJ2-5; possibly TRBD2 for D (6 bases). Germline V CDR1 and CDR2: LGHDT, YNNKEL (reference sequence). Trimming took off 3 bases at V and 4 bases at J, with 6 bases between the two ends. The CDR3 length is 12 residues. The CDR3 DNA is TGTGCCAGCAGCCAGCGGGGAGAGACCCAGTACTTC. Translation: CASSQRGETQYF.

The V call is TRBV7-8, the J call TRBJ1-5; 7 positions agree with TRBD1. Losses at the gene ends were 5 bases for V and 2 bases for J; bases not matched to a gene: 3. Germline V lookup: CDR1 SGHVS, CDR2 FQNEAQ. The CDR3 covers 14 residues. The CDR3 DNA reads as TGTGCCAGCAGCATTCAGGGGGGCAATCAGCCCCAGCATTTT. Translating it yields CASSIQGGNQPQHF.

The J gene is TRBJ2-7, the V gene TRBV6-5, with 9 bases aligning to TRBD2. In germline, CDR1 is MNHEY, CDR2 SVGAGI. The length of the CDR3 is 16 residues. V dropped 1 base and J dropped 5; count of bases not matched to a gene: 9. The CDR3 DNA is TGTGCCAGCAGTTACTGGGGGAGTAGCGGGAGCAACGAGCAGTACTTC. It codes for CASSYWGSSGSNEQYF.